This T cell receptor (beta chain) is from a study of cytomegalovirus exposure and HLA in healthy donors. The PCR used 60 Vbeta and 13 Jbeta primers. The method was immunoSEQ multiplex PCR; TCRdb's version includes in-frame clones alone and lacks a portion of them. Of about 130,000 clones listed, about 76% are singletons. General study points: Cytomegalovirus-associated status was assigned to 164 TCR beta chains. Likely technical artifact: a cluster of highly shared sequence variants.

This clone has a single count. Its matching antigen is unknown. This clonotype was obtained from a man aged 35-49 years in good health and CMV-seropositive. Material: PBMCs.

In DNA form, the CDR3 reads TGCGCCAGCAGCCCCGACAGCCAAAACACTGAAGCTTTCTTT. This sequence encodes CASSPDSQNTEAFF. The V gene is TRBV4-1, the J gene TRBJ1-1; a weak D match, TRBD1 (5 bases). The CDR3 length is 14 residues. Trimming removed 4 bases from V and 2 bases from J, with 11 bases in between. Looked up from germline, CDR1 is MGHRA and CDR2 is YSYEKL.